This passage covers 18 T cell receptor beta chains from one sample sequenced in a study of T cells in Graves' hyperthyroidism and ophthalmopathy (dated by TCRdb to the late 2010s). Libraries were built with multiplex PCR. TCRdb shows the sequencer as Illumina HiSeq 2000. TCR beta CDR3 regions were amplified from RNA transcripts. The TCR CDR3 was subjected to a first round of RT-PCR using the HTBI primer set and the Qiagen OneStep RT-PCR kit. TCRdb reran the public reads through fastp at Q25 and MiXCR, keeping productive beta chains. Rows with one shared CDR3 protein collapse into an entry with the most common genes and DNA. The sample table holds about 570,000 distinct CDR3 sequences, of which 46% were seen once. The top ten constitute around 17% of the sample. Sequenced sample: peripheral blood or thyroid tissue (not recorded which). These receptors were obtained from an adult woman with Graves' disease, either hyperthyroidism or ophthalmopathy (not recorded which).

This chain uses TRBV24-1 with TRBJ1-5; TRBD1 is a possible D gene (5 bases). Germline V gene sequence: CDR1 KGHDR, CDR2 SFDVKD. The CDR3 has 15 residues. The V and J ends lost 3 bases and 3 bases respectively, with 11 bases between them. CDR3 bases: TGTGCCACCAGTGATGCTGACAGCGACAATCAGCCCCAGCATTTT. Residues: CATSDADSDNQPQHF.

The CDR3 is CASSSSTGAGANVLTF. The CDR3 DNA is TGTGCCAGCAGCTCCTCGACAGGGGCTGGGGCCAACGTCCTGACTTTC. The chain couples TRBV7-3 to TRBJ2-6, with 8 bases fitting TRBD1. Unmatched junction bases numbered 4, after V lost 4 bases and J lost 2 bases. Germline values: CDR1 SGHTA, CDR2 FQGTGA. This CDR3 contains 16 residues.

This clonotype was observed a handful of times. The chain has TRBV9 and TRBJ2-5; the match to TRBD1 covers 8 bases. The CDR3 spans 15 residues. Germline V gene sequence: CDR1 SGDLS, CDR2 YYNGEE. Germline trimming cut 0 bases from V and 5 bases from J; bases unmatched to any gene: 6. The CDR3 here is CASSVGRTGRETQYF. CDR3 coding DNA: TGTGCCAGCAGCGTAGGTAGGACAGGGAGGGAGACCCAGTACTTC.

This clonotype was detected ten times or more. The V and J genes are TRBV20-1 and TRBJ1-3, with a possible D match to TRBD1 (5 bases). Per the germline V gene, CDR1 is DFQATT and CDR2 is SNEGSKA (reference sequence). Trimming cost V 3 bases and J 0 bases, with 9 bases left between them. The CDR3 is 14 residues long. The CDR3 protein is CSARPQVSGNTIYF. DNA of the CDR3: TGCAGTGCTAGGCCACAGGTCTCTGGAAACACCATATATTTT.

The rearrangement links TRBV3-1 to TRBJ2-7; tentatively, D is TRBD2 (5 bases). The CDR3 is 14 residues long. Germline V gene lookup returns CDR1 LGHDT and CDR2 YNNKEL (reference sequence). With 4 bases removed from V and 3 bases from J, the gap between germline ends came to 13 bases. CDR3 coding DNA: TGTGCCAGCAGCCGAACTAGGGATAACTACGAGCAGTACTTC. Translated, it gives CASSRTRDNYEQYF.

Only one count was recorded for this clonotype. This could be a read error, since a much larger clone is one nucleotide away. The V call is TRBV11-2, the J call TRBJ1-4, with D hard to call. The CDR3 has 15 amino acids. Germline V gene sequence: CDR1 SGHAT, CDR2 FQNNGV. Trimming removed 1 base at V and 5 bases at J, with 11 bases between. This chain's CDR3 is CASSLVWQANEKLFF. DNA of the CDR3: TGTGCCAGCAGCTTAGTATGGCAGGCAAATGAAAAACTGTTTTTT.

The chain uses TRBV7-2 and TRBJ2-2; maybe TRBD1 (7 bases). Trimming took 2 bases from V and 5 from J, leaving 12 bases between them. The CDR3 is 15 residues long. Germline V CDR1 and CDR2: SGHTA, FQGNSA. CDR3 DNA sequence: TGTGCCAGCAGCTTACAGGGGGGAAGAACCGGGGAGCTGTTTTTT. Translation: CASSLQGGRTGELFF.

In this sample, this clonotype turned up many times. The V gene is TRBV7-9, the J gene TRBJ2-7, with 9 bases lining up with TRBD1. The CDR3 spans 17 residues. Germline trimming cut 7 bases from V and 1 base from J; bases unmatched to any gene: 14. Per germline, CDR1 SEHNR and CDR2 FQNEAQ (reference sequence). In nucleotides, the CDR3 is TGTGCCAGCACTCGAATTAGATCGGGACAGGGTTCCTACGAGCAGTACTTC. Its protein is CASTRIRSGQGSYEQYF.

About this clonotype itself: A much larger clone sits a single nucleotide away, making a read error possible. This chain joins TRBV2 and TRBJ2-7; 8 bases agree with TRBD1. The germline CDR1 and CDR2 sequences are SNHLY and FYNNEI. J gave up 3 bases and V 8 bases, and 12 bases lay outside the gene matches. CDR3 length equals 15 residues. The CDR3 reads CASSPPTGEDYEQYF. In nucleotides, the CDR3 is TGTGCCAGCTCACCCCCGACAGGGGAGGACTACGAGCAGTACTTC.

This clonotype was detected once. This chain joins TRBV20-1 and TRBJ2-7, with D possibly TRBD2 on 6 matching bases. CDR1 and CDR2 from the germline V gene are DFQATT and SNEGSKA (reference sequence). With 5 bases removed from V and 3 bases from J, the gap between germline ends came to 17 bases. CDR3 length: 14 amino acids. The CDR3 bases are TGCAGTGCTCCCGGGACTCGGGATTACTACGAGCAGTACTTC. This sequence encodes CSAPGTRDYYEQYF.

V usage is TRBV24-1 and J usage is TRBJ2-2; a possible D gene is TRBD2 (6 bases). V was pared by 5 bases and J by 1 base, with 16 bases between. CDR1 and CDR2 from the germline V gene are KGHDR and SFDVKD. The CDR3 covers 17 residues. The CDR3 is CATSGGGVGQNTGELFF. The CDR3 DNA sequence: TGTGCCACCAGTGGAGGAGGGGTTGGTCAGAACACCGGGGAGCTGTTTTTT.

This clonotype came up many times. The rearrangement uses TRBV6-1 and TRBJ2-5, with unresolved D. The V end was cut by 7 bases, the J end by 2 bases, with 14 bases between. The CDR3 is 14 amino acids. CDR1 is MNHNS and CDR2 is SASEGT in the germline V gene. The CDR3 sequence: CASTPRANQETQYF. For the CDR3, the DNA is TGTGCCAGCACTCCAAGGGCCAATCAAGAGACCCAGTACTTC.

This clonotype showed up many times. The chain employs TRBV2 and TRBJ2-7; no reliable D call. V was shortened by 3 bases and J by 2 bases, with 5 bases between the two germline ends. CDR1 is SNHLY and CDR2 is FYNNEI in the germline V gene. The CDR3 contains 12 residues. The CDR3 protein is CASSERPYEQYF. The CDR3 region has the DNA TGTGCCAGCAGTGAGAGGCCCTACGAGCAGTACTTC.

The chain carries TRBV30 and TRBJ2-6; D uncertain. V was cut by 2 bases and J by 4 bases, with 3 bases left in between. The CDR3 loop spans 12 amino acids. CDR1 is GTSNPN and CDR2 is SVGIG in the germline V gene (reference sequence). The CDR3 loop is CAWSTGANVLTF. CDR3 DNA sequence: TGTGCCTGGAGTACGGGGGCCAACGTCCTGACTTTC. Drawing the rest from reference TRBV30 and TRBJ2-6, the complete variable domain is SQTIHQWPATLVQPVGSPLSLECTVEGTSNPNLYWYRQAAGRGLQLLFYSVGIGQISSEVPQNLSASRPQDRQFILSSKKLLLSDSGFYLCAWSTGANVLTFGAGSRLTVL.

This clonotype was observed a few times. The chain combines TRBV29-1 with TRBJ2-3; D is unresolved. Germline V CDR1 and CDR2: SQVTM, ANQGSEA. This CDR3 spans 11 amino acids. The V end was cut by 6 bases, the J end by 4 bases, with 8 bases between. The CDR3 DNA sequence: TGCAGCGTACTTAGGGCAGATACGCAGTATTTT. Amino acid sequence: CSVLRADTQYF.

The rearrangement links TRBV20-1 to TRBJ2-7, with TRBD2 matching over 10 bases. The V segment lost 5 bases and the J segment 1 base; nucleotides outside the gene matches: 5. This CDR3 region has 14 residues. The germline gives CDR1 DFQATT, CDR2 SNEGSKA (reference sequence). The CDR3 nucleotides are TGCAGTGCTTTACGACTAGCGGGTTCCTACGAGCAGTACTTC. Translated: CSALRLAGSYEQYF.

The chain has TRBV28 and TRBJ2-3; 16 bases fit TRBD2. The V and J ends lost 2 bases and 3 bases, in that order; junction bases with no gene match: 2. Germline CDR1 reads MDHEN; CDR2 reads SYDVKM. The CDR3 covers 17 residues. CDR3 protein: CASSLGTSGRGTDTQYF. CDR3 DNA: TGTGCCAGCAGTTTAGGGACTAGCGGGAGGGGTACAGATACGCAGTATTTT.

There are many counts of this clonotype. This chain connects TRBV7-9 to TRBJ2-2; 7 positions match TRBD1. V lost 4 bases, J lost 1 base, and 6 bases stayed unmatched. CDR1 SEHNR and CDR2 FQNEAQ come from the germline V gene (reference sequence). This CDR3 comprises 16 residues. The CDR3: CASSSEGQRNTGELFF. Written as DNA, the CDR3 is TGTGCCAGCAGCTCTGAGGGACAGCGGAACACCGGGGAGCTGTTTTTT.